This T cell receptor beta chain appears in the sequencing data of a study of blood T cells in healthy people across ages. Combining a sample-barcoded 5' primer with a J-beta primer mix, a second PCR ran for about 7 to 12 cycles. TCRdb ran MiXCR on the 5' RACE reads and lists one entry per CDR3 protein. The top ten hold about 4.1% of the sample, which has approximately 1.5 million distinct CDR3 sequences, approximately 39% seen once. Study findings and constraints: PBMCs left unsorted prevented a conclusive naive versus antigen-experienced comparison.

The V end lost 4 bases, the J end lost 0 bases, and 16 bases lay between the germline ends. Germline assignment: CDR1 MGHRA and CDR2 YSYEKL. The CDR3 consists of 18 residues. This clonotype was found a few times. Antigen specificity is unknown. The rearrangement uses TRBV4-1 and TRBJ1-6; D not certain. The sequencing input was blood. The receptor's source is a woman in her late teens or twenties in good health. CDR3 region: CASSLRERVSSYNSPLHF. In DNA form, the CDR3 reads TGCGCCAGCAGCCTAAGAGAGCGGGTGAGCTCCTATAATTCACCCCTCCACTTT.